One sample yielded the 9 T cell receptor beta chains listed below, sequenced in a study of T cells in Graves' hyperthyroidism and ophthalmopathy. Authors of the study amplified TCR beta CDR3 regions from RNA transcripts. First-round RT-PCR targeting the TCR CDR3 was performed with the HTBI primer set. Each CDR3 protein gets one entry after TCRdb re-called the multiplex PCR reads with MiXCR. The sample has fewer than 250,000 distinct CDR3 sequences, roughly 15% seen once. The sequencing input was blood. Receptors originate from a man aged 50-60 years with Graves' hyperthyroidism.

The chain combines TRBV3-1 with TRBJ1-2, with D possibly being TRBD1 (6 bases). Germline-derived CDR1 and CDR2 are LGHDT and YNNKEL (reference sequence). The CDR3 covers 14 residues. V lost 4 bases, J lost 3 bases, and 12 bases lay in between. The CDR3 sequence: CASSLKQGYYGYTF. Written as DNA, the CDR3 is TGTGCCAGCAGCCTGAAACAGGGCTACTATGGCTACACCTTC.

This clonotype was seen at least ten times. This rearrangement joins TRBV2 to TRBJ2-5, with 7 bases identical to TRBD1. J gave up 3 bases and V 4 bases, and 5 bases lay outside the gene matches. The CDR3 runs to 14 residues. The germline gives CDR1 SNHLY, CDR2 FYNNEI. DNA of the CDR3: TGTGCCAGCAGTGGCTCCGGGACAGAAGAGACCCAGTACTTC. Amino acid sequence: CASSGSGTEETQYF.

This clonotype was seen repeatedly, ten times or more. This chain uses TRBV5-1 with TRBJ2-1; D unresolved. The germline V gene has CDR1 SGHRS and CDR2 YFSETQ. V was shortened by 0 bases and J by 5 bases, with 12 bases between the two germline ends. This CDR3 has 15 residues. The CDR3 DNA reads TGCGCCAGCAGCTTGGAACCGGGCACAGACAATGAGCAGTTCTTC. It is translated as CASSLEPGTDNEQFF.

There are a few counts of this clonotype. The J gene is TRBJ1-1, the V gene TRBV29-1, with 7 bases fitting TRBD1. This CDR3 has 15 residues. CDR1 and CDR2 (germline): SQVTM, ANQGSEA. Trimming took 6 bases from V and 3 from J; bases not matched to a gene: 13. The CDR3 here is CSVWGQGVEYTEAFF. The DNA for the CDR3 is TGCAGCGTCTGGGGGCAGGGGGTTGAGTACACTGAAGCTTTCTTT.

This chain joins TRBV28 and TRBJ2-1, with 8 bases that match TRBD1. The CDR3 extends over 14 amino acids. Per germline, CDR1 MDHEN and CDR2 SYDVKM. The ends lost 6 bases at V and 8 bases at J; junction bases unmatched: 9. The CDR3 DNA reads as TGTGCCAGCAGCCCGGACAGGGAATTGGATGAGCAGTTCTTC. This sequence encodes CASSPDRELDEQFF. Combining the CDR3 with reference TRBV28 and TRBJ2-1 gives the whole variable domain DVKVTQSSRYLVKRTGEKVFLECVQDMDHENMFWYRQDPGLGLRLIYFSYDVKMKEKGDIPEGYSVSREKKERFSLILESASTNQTSMYLCASSPDRELDEQFFGPGTRLTVL.

This clonotype was seen ten or more times. The chain recombines TRBV7-8 with TRBJ2-1; D gene ambiguous. CDR1 is SGHVS, CDR2 FQNEAQ, per germline. The CDR3 runs 15 residues. The germline V and J ends were trimmed by 3 bases and 0 bases, with 9 bases remaining between them. The CDR3 DNA reads as TGTGCCAGCAGCTTTCCGAAGAGCTCCTACAATGAGCAGTTCTTC. This translates into CASSFPKSSYNEQFF.

The table lists this clonotype with many counts. This rearrangement joins TRBV27 to TRBJ2-7, with 11 bases lining up with TRBD2. CDR1 and CDR2 from the germline V gene are MNHEY and SMNVEV (reference sequence). The CDR3 extends over 14 amino acids. V shed 5 bases and J 5 bases; nucleotides not matched to a gene: 5. This chain's CDR3 is CASSKTSGINEQYF. The CDR3 bases are TGTGCCAGCAGTAAGACTAGCGGGATCAACGAGCAGTACTTC.

CDR3 loop: CAWRSTGEGVSGANVLTF. The CDR3 region has the DNA TGTGCCTGGAGGTCCACAGGGGAAGGGGTCTCTGGGGCCAACGTCCTGACTTTC. The gene calls are TRBV30 and TRBJ2-6, with 7 bases fitting TRBD1. The CDR3 runs to 18 residues. V shed 3 bases, J shed 0 bases, and the junction held 11 bases outside the gene matches. Looked up from germline, CDR1 is GTSNPN and CDR2 is SVGIG (reference sequence).

The chain recombines TRBV10-3 with TRBJ1-2; a weak D match, TRBD1 (5 bases). The CDR3 covers 15 residues. Trimming shortened V by 10 bases and J by 8 bases, and 26 bases separated the two germline ends. From germline, CDR1 is ENHRY and CDR2 SYGVKD. The CDR3 here is CASRPLKGRMGGYTF. CDR3 sequence (DNA): TGTGCCAGCCGACCCTTAAAGGGGCGGATGGGGGGCTACACCTTC.